The 21 T cell receptor beta chains in this list originate from one sample, sequenced in a study of identical twins. TCRdb used MiXCR to reprocess the 5' RACE reads, holding one entry per CDR3 protein. This sample has some 260,000 distinct CDR3 sequences, with about an eighth found just once. Specimen: memory (CD45RO+) T cells sorted from blood. These receptor sequences come from a woman aged 18-30 years in good health.

A few counts support this clonotype. V is TRBV10-3 and J is TRBJ2-3; D possibly corresponds to TRBD2 (5 bases). The CDR3 has 14 residues. Germline V gene lookup returns CDR1 ENHRY and CDR2 SYGVKD. Trimming stripped 4 bases from V and 5 bases from J, with 13 bases between. The CDR3 sequence is CAISVGFAGDTQYF. CDR3 coding DNA: TGTGCCATCAGTGTTGGATTTGCGGGAGATACGCAGTATTTT.

The rearrangement uses TRBV2 and TRBJ1-1; D remains ambiguous. The CDR3 consists of 13 residues. Per the germline V gene, CDR1 is SNHLY and CDR2 is FYNNEI. The V end lost 4 bases, the J end lost 11 bases, and 17 bases lay between the germline ends. CDR3 nucleotide sequence: TGTGCCAGCAGTGTCGAGTCCTCGGCCGACGCTTTCTTT. As protein: CASSVESSADAFF.

The rearrangement links TRBV11-2 to TRBJ2-5; D might be TRBD1 or TRBD2, each matching 5 bases. CDR1 SGHAT and CDR2 FQNNGV come from the germline V gene. V was cut by 7 bases and J by 1 base, with 19 bases left in between. CDR3 length equals 16 residues. The CDR3 loop is CASNRAPGAAQETQYF. The CDR3 DNA follows: TGTGCCAGCAACCGGGCCCCCGGGGCCGCCCAAGAGACCCAGTACTTC.

This clonotype was counted only a few times. The chain employs TRBV5-1 and TRBJ2-2, with D possibly TRBD2 on 5 matching bases. Germline V lookup: CDR1 SGHRS, CDR2 YFSETQ. The germline V and J ends were trimmed by 1 base and 7 bases, with 14 bases remaining between them. This CDR3 has 15 residues. The CDR3 nucleotides are TGCGCCAGCAGCTTGCAAGGCCTAGCCGGCGGGGAGCTGTTTTTT. It yields the protein CASSLQGLAGGELFF. Full variable domain (rest looked up from reference TRBV5-1 and TRBJ2-2): KAGVTQTPRYLIKTRGQQVTLSCSPISGHRSVSWYQQTPGQGLQFLFEYFSETQRNKGNFPGRFSGRQFSNSRSEMNVSTLELGDSALYLCASSLQGLAGGELFFGEGSRLTVL.

This clonotype was counted only a few times. The chain combines TRBV14 with TRBJ2-7; D ambiguous. Trimming removed 3 bases from V and 6 bases from J, with 9 bases in between. The CDR3 consists of 12 residues. The germline V gene has CDR1 SGHDN and CDR2 FVKESK. The CDR3 loop reads CASSHLVPEQYF. CDR3 coding DNA: TGTGCCAGCAGCCACCTAGTACCCGAGCAGTACTTC.

This clonotype was seen more than once but under ten times. This rearrangement joins TRBV15 to TRBJ2-7; no reliable D call. This CDR3 comprises 14 residues. CDR1 and CDR2 (germline): LNHNV, YYDKDF (reference sequence). V gave up 3 bases and J gave up 1 base, with 10 bases separating them. The CDR3 is CATSSRTQSYEQYF. CDR3 sequence (DNA): TGTGCCACCAGCAGCCGGACGCAGTCCTACGAGCAGTACTTC. Complete variable domain (other parts from reference TRBV15 and TRBJ2-7): DAMVIQNPRYQVTQFGKPVTLSCSQTLNHNVMYWYQQKSSQAPKLLFHYYDKDFNNEADTPDNFQSRRPNTSFCFLDIRSPGLGDTAMYLCATSSRTQSYEQYFGPGTRLTVT.

This clonotype has just a few counts. V is TRBV20-1 and J is TRBJ2-5; TRBD1 aligns across 7 bases. Trimming at V came to 0 bases and at J to 2 bases, leaving 3 bases not matched to a gene. Germline V CDR1 and CDR2: DFQATT, SNEGSKA (reference sequence). This CDR3 has 14 amino acids. CDR3 loop: CSARDDRVQETQYF. The DNA of the CDR3 is TGCAGTGCTAGAGACGACAGGGTACAAGAGACCCAGTACTTC.

This clonotype was counted only a few times. The V gene is TRBV6-2 or TRBV6-3, the J gene TRBJ2-7, with 7 bases fitting TRBD2. Germline CDR1 MNHEY, CDR2 SVGEGT. This CDR3 contains 15 residues. V lost 5 bases to trimming and J lost 1 base; unmatched junction nucleotides: 8. The CDR3 coding sequence is TGTGCCAGCAGTCCTACGCCGGGACTATCCTACGAGCAGTACTTC. Protein sequence: CASSPTPGLSYEQYF.

The CDR3 nucleotides read TGTGCCAGCAGTGCGAGCGGGGCGGGGACCGGGGAGCTGTTTTTT. This encodes CASSASGAGTGELFF. The genes are TRBV6-1 and TRBJ2-2; 7 bases align to TRBD2. This CDR3 region has 15 residues. Germline lookup yields CDR1 MNHNS and CDR2 SASEGT. V trimming: 4 bases; J trimming: 5 bases; junction bases outside the gene matches: 7.

The sample holds a few counts of this clonotype. CDR3 nucleotide sequence: TGTGCCAGCAGCTTTTGGACACGAGGTGATACGCAGTATTTT. This gives the protein CASSFWTRGDTQYF. The chain recombines TRBV7-9 with TRBJ2-3; TRBD1 is a possible D gene (5 bases). Germline lookup yields CDR1 SEHNR and CDR2 FQNEAQ (reference sequence). This CDR3 comprises 14 residues. Trimming shortened V by 3 bases and J by 6 bases, and 13 bases separated the two germline ends.

Only a few counts were recorded for this clonotype. The genes are TRBV12-3 or TRBV12-4 and TRBJ1-6, with 10 bases lining up with TRBD1. CDR3 length equals 15 residues. The V segment lost 8 bases and the J segment 3 bases; nucleotides outside the gene matches: 4. The CDR3 here is CASLTGGLYNSPLHF. The CDR3, as DNA: TGTGCCAGCCTGACAGGGGGCCTCTATAATTCACCCCTCCACTTT.

This chain connects TRBV7-2 to TRBJ1-6; D is uncertain. The CDR3 has 11 amino acids. Trimming left V 5 bases short and J 12 bases short, with 8 bases between. Germline V gene lookup returns CDR1 SGHTA and CDR2 FQGNSA. DNA for the CDR3: TGTGCCAGCAGCCACCGAGGACCCCTCCACTTT. This gives the protein CASSHRGPLHF.

The J gene is TRBJ2-4, the V gene TRBV15; 7 nucleotides align to TRBD2. This CDR3 has 14 residues. With 1 base clipped from V and 7 bases from J, the junction kept 4 bases outside the gene matches. Germline V CDR1 and CDR2: LNHNV, YYDKDF (reference sequence). CDR3 in amino acids: CATSRGSGNNIQYF. DNA for the CDR3: TGTGCCACCAGCAGAGGGAGCGGGAACAACATTCAGTACTTC.

V is TRBV6-1 and J is TRBJ1-1; D not certain. Germline V gene lookup returns CDR1 MNHNS and CDR2 SASEGT. The CDR3 length is 14 residues. Trimming stripped 7 bases from V and 0 bases from J, with 12 bases between. CDR3 coding DNA: TGTGCCAGCACCTACAGAGCTTTGAACACTGAAGCTTTCTTT. Encoded protein: CASTYRALNTEAFF.

J is TRBJ1-5 and V is TRBV10-2; D unclear. Germline V gives CDR1 WSHSY, CDR2 SAAADI. The CDR3 is 13 amino acids. Deletions cut 6 bases from V and 4 bases from J, with 10 bases between. The CDR3 DNA reads as TGCGCCAGCAGGGGCGGGATGAATCAGCCCCAGCATTTT. This sequence encodes CASRGGMNQPQHF.

A few counts support this clonotype. V is TRBV29-1 and J is TRBJ2-7; D not certain. V was cut by 4 bases and J by 2 bases, with 9 bases left in between. Germline values: CDR1 SQVTM, CDR2 ANQGSEA. This CDR3 contains 12 residues. This CDR3 is CSVARTAYEQYF. The CDR3, as DNA: TGCAGCGTTGCCCGGACCGCCTACGAGCAGTACTTC.

This clonotype was counted between two and nine times. This chain links TRBV29-1 with TRBJ2-5; 9 nucleotides line up with TRBD2. J lost 7 bases, V lost 4 bases, and 4 bases had no gene match. The CDR3 consists of 12 residues. In germline, CDR1 is SQVTM, CDR2 ANQGSEA. CDR3 sequence reads: CSVGAGGATQYF. The CDR3, as DNA: TGCAGCGTTGGCGCGGGGGGGGCGACCCAGTACTTC.

CDR3 protein: CASKSRVSSYNSPLHF. CDR3 nucleotides: TGTGCCAGCAAATCCCGCGTGAGCTCCTATAATTCACCCCTCCACTTT. V gene TRBV27 combines with J gene TRBJ1-6; D is ambiguous. Per the germline V gene, CDR1 is MNHEY and CDR2 is SMNVEV (reference sequence). V lost 7 bases and J 0 bases, leaving 13 bases between the germline ends. This CDR3 spans 16 amino acids.

The chain is built from TRBV6-5 and TRBJ2-5, with TRBD2 as a possible D gene (5 bases). From germline, CDR1 is MNHEY and CDR2 SVGAGI. The CDR3 runs to 16 residues. With 4 bases removed from V and 1 base from J, the gap between germline ends came to 16 bases. The CDR3 loop is CASSLIRTSGQETQYF. For the CDR3, the DNA is TGTGCCAGCAGTTTAATTAGGACCAGCGGCCAAGAGACCCAGTACTTC.

This clonotype has more than one count but fewer than ten. The chain joins TRBV20-1 to TRBJ2-1, with D possibly being TRBD1 (6 bases). V lost 3 bases, J lost 4 bases, and 10 bases lay in between. Germline V gene data show CDR1 as DFQATT and CDR2 as SNEGSKA (reference sequence). The CDR3 runs 13 residues. In nucleotides, the CDR3 is TGCAGTGCTAGCGTGACAGGATACAATGAGCAGTTCTTC. This encodes CSASVTGYNEQFF.

This clonotype was observed at least ten times. V and J are TRBV20-1 and TRBJ2-7; 7 bases line up with TRBD2. CDR3 size: 15 residues. Trimming cost V 0 bases and J 8 bases; bases outside gene matches: 13. Germline CDR1 reads DFQATT; CDR2 reads SNEGSKA (reference sequence). The CDR3 bases are TGCAGTGCTAGAGATGGGGGGGAGGACTATCAAAAGCAGTACTTC. Residues: CSARDGGEDYQKQYF.